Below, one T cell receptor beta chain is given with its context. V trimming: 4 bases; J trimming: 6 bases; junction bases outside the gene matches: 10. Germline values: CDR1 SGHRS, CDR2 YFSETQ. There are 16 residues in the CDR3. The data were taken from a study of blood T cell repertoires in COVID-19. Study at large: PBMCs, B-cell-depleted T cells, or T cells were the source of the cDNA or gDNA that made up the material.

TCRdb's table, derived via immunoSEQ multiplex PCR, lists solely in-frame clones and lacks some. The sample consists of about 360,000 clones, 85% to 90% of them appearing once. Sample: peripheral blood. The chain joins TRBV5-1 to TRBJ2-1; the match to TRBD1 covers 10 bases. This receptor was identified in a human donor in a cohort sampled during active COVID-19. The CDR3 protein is CASSGPGQGFFNEQFF. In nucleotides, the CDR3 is TGCGCCAGCAGCGGACCGGGACAGGGGTTTTTCAATGAGCAGTTCTTC.